The 19 T cell receptor beta chains below were found in one sample sequenced in a study of human T cells and chemical hapten exposure. Each CDR3 protein gets one entry after TCRdb re-called the RACE reads with MiXCR. The sample lists about 57,000 distinct CDR3 sequences; about a tenth were seen once. Time point: patch test 1, 2 weeks after DPC sensitization. Stated treatment: therapeutic diphenylcyclopropenone sensitization with weekly scalp DPC. The source was whole blood, collected in connection with sensitization to the hapten diphenylcyclopropenone (DPC). All receptors derive from a woman aged 35 to 49 with alopecia areata. Some clones in this sample may be carry-over from other donors' samples.

There are a few counts of this clonotype. The chain links TRBV7-8 to TRBJ2-7; D remains ambiguous. Trimming left V 5 bases short and J 7 bases short, with 9 bases between. Germline values: CDR1 SGHVS, CDR2 FQNEAQ. The CDR3 is 11 residues long. The DNA of the CDR3 is TGTGCCAGCAGCCAACTCTGGGAGCAGTACTTC. This translates into CASSQLWEQYF.

This chain uses TRBV28 with TRBJ2-3; TRBD2 agrees at 9 bases. J lost 7 bases, V lost 8 bases, and 10 bases had no gene match. CDR1 is MDHEN and CDR2 is SYDVKM in the germline V gene. The CDR3 is 14 amino acids. The CDR3 sequence is CASRAGGGLNTQYF. CDR3 nucleotide sequence: TGTGCCAGCCGAGCGGGGGGCGGGTTGAATACGCAGTATTTT. The variable domain in full, completed from reference TRBV28 and TRBJ2-3, reads DVKVTQSSRYLVKRTGEKVFLECVQDMDHENMFWYRQDPGLGLRLIYFSYDVKMKEKGDIPEGYSVSREKKERFSLILESASTNQTSMYLCASRAGGGLNTQYFGPGTRLTVL.

The sample holds many counts of this clonotype. The V gene is TRBV24-1, the J gene TRBJ2-2, with 7 bases identical to TRBD1. Germline values: CDR1 KGHDR, CDR2 SFDVKD. Trimming cost V 1 base and J 1 base; bases outside gene matches: 2. CDR3 length equals 16 residues. DNA for the CDR3: TGTGCCACCAGTGATTTTGCAGGGGGGAACACCGGGGAGCTGTTTTTT. Its protein is CATSDFAGGNTGELFF.

Only a few counts were recorded for this clonotype. The chain couples TRBV15 to TRBJ1-5; the D is unclear. Germline CDR1 LNHNV, CDR2 YYDKDF (reference sequence). Trimming removed 0 bases from V and 3 bases from J, with 9 bases in between. CDR3 length: 15 amino acids. CDR3 nucleotides: TGTGCCACCAGCAGAGATCCCTCAGCCAATCAGCCCCAGCATTTT. Translating gives CATSRDPSANQPQHF.

This clonotype was counted ten times or more. V is TRBV6-2 or TRBV6-3 and J is TRBJ2-4; D could derive from TRBD1 or TRBD2 (5 bases each). V was pared by 2 bases and J by 8 bases, with 16 bases between. CDR1 is MNHEY, CDR2 SVGEGT, per germline. The length of the CDR3 is 15 residues. The CDR3 bases are TGTGCCAGCAGTTACGGCACTGGGGGTCACGACATTCAGTACTTC. It encodes CASSYGTGGHDIQYF.

This clonotype occurred many times. The gene calls are TRBV19 and TRBJ1-5; tentative D call: TRBD1 (5 bases). V shed 1 base and J shed 7 bases, with 14 bases lying between them. The CDR3 loop spans 15 amino acids. Per the germline V gene, CDR1 is LNHDA and CDR2 is SQIVND (reference sequence). As DNA, the CDR3 is TGTGCCAGTAGTATAGGCAGGGAGGGCGGCCAGCCCCAGCATTTT. Its translation is CASSIGREGGQPQHF.

V is TRBV5-1 and J is TRBJ2-3; D might be TRBD1 (5 bases). CDR1 is SGHRS, CDR2 YFSETQ, per germline. The CDR3 contains 14 residues. Between the trimmed V and J ends, which lost 9 bases and 2 bases, there was a span of 16 bases. The CDR3 region has the DNA TGCGCCACCCCGCAGGGTTATGACACAGATACGCAGTATTTT. Translation gives CATPQGYDTDTQYF. The full variable domain, with the rest looked up from reference TRBV5-1 and TRBJ2-3, is KAGVTQTPRYLIKTRGQQVTLSCSPISGHRSVSWYQQTPGQGLQFLFEYFSETQRNKGNFPGRFSGRQFSNSRSEMNVSTLELGDSALYLCATPQGYDTDTQYFGPGTRLTVL.

The V gene is TRBV28, the J gene TRBJ2-7; possibly TRBD2 for D (6 bases). Trimming shortened V by 6 bases and J by 2 bases, and 17 bases separated the two germline ends. CDR3 length: 15 residues. Germline V gene sequence: CDR1 MDHEN, CDR2 SYDVKM. CDR3 sequence reads: CASRSTGTAPYEQYF. DNA of the CDR3: TGTGCCAGCAGATCAACCGGGACTGCCCCCTACGAGCAGTACTTC.

V usage is TRBV5-6 and J usage is TRBJ1-2; no definite D call. Germline lookup yields CDR1 SGHDT and CDR2 YYEEEE. Trimming stripped 0 bases from V and 5 bases from J, with 26 bases between. CDR3 size: 19 residues. CDR3 amino acids: CASSLVRIIGSPRGYGYTF. CDR3 sequence (DNA): TGTGCCAGCAGCTTGGTAAGAATTATCGGGTCCCCCCGCGGATATGGCTACACCTTC. The whole variable domain, filled in from reference TRBV5-6 and TRBJ1-2, reads DAGVTQSPTHLIKTRGQQVTLRCSPKSGHDTVSWYQQALGQGPQFIFQYYEEEERQRGNFPDRFSGHQFPNYSSELNVNALLLGDSALYLCASSLVRIIGSPRGYGYTFGSGTRLTVV.

The table lists this clonotype with a few counts. This rearrangement joins TRBV28 to TRBJ1-6; D possibly corresponds to TRBD1 (5 bases). The CDR3 is 16 amino acids. Trimming took off 5 bases at V and 6 bases at J, with 17 bases between the two ends. Germline lookup yields CDR1 MDHEN and CDR2 SYDVKM. CDR3 coding DNA: TGTGCCAGCAGTCGCGCTGGGGCAGATTTTAATTCACCCCTCCACTTT. Translating gives CASSRAGADFNSPLHF.

This clonotype was found a few times. For the CDR3, the DNA is TGTGCCAGCAGTGAGGACAGGGGGCAGGAGACCCAGTACTTC. Translated, it gives CASSEDRGQETQYF. This chain uses TRBV2 with TRBJ2-5; TRBD1 aligns across 11 bases. Germline-derived CDR1 and CDR2 are SNHLY and FYNNEI. This CDR3 spans 14 amino acids. V shed 3 bases and J 5 bases; nucleotides not matched to a gene: 2.

CDR3 in DNA: TGTGCCAGCACCCAGGGTCGCGATGGCTACACCTTC. Protein sequence: CASTQGRDGYTF. This chain links TRBV28 with TRBJ1-2, with D tentatively TRBD1 (5 bases). Germline V lookup: CDR1 MDHEN, CDR2 SYDVKM. V was pared by 7 bases and J by 6 bases, with 12 bases between. CDR3 size: 12 residues.

This clonotype was observed at least ten times. The V gene is TRBV20-1, the J gene TRBJ2-2; TRBD1 might be the D (6 bases). The CDR3 loop spans 14 amino acids. V lost 2 bases and J 2 bases, leaving 9 bases between the germline ends. Germline V lookup: CDR1 DFQATT, CDR2 SNEGSKA (reference sequence). In DNA, the CDR3 is TGCAGTGCTAGACCGGGACACAACACCGGGGAGCTGTTTTTT. It is translated as CSARPGHNTGELFF.

This clonotype came up many times. The genes are TRBV6-6 and TRBJ1-1; weak D call: TRBD1 (6 bases). This CDR3 has 14 residues. Trimming removed 4 bases at V and 4 bases at J, with 13 bases between. Germline CDR1 reads MNHNY; CDR2 reads SVGAGI (reference sequence). The CDR3, as DNA: TGTGCCAGCAGTTCAGGACAGTCCAGCACTGAAGCTTTCTTT. Its protein is CASSSGQSSTEAFF.

This clonotype was detected many times. This chain joins TRBV20-1 and TRBJ1-6; tentative D call: TRBD1 (6 bases). Deletions cut 4 bases from V and 0 bases from J, with 10 bases between. This CDR3 has 15 amino acids. CDR1 is DFQATT, CDR2 SNEGSKA, per germline (reference sequence). CDR3 bases: TGCAGTGCTACGGGGGCCCGCTCCTATAATTCACCCCTCCACTTT. This translates into CSATGARSYNSPLHF.

J is TRBJ1-5 and V is TRBV13; tentative D call: TRBD1 (6 bases). Germline lookup yields CDR1 PRHDT and CDR2 FYEKMQ (reference sequence). The CDR3 spans 16 residues. Trimming left V 6 bases short and J 2 bases short, with 17 bases between. For the CDR3, the DNA is TGTGCCAGCAGGTTTGAACAGGGCTATGGCAATCAGCCCCAGCATTTT. Protein sequence: CASRFEQGYGNQPQHF.

This clonotype was seen repeatedly, ten times or more. This rearrangement joins TRBV18 to TRBJ1-1; weak D call: TRBD1 (5 bases). The CDR3 totals 15 residues. Germline assignment: CDR1 KGHSH and CDR2 LQKENI. V lost 4 bases and J 0 bases, leaving 12 bases between the germline ends. The CDR3 region is CASSLSTALNTEAFF. For the CDR3, the DNA is TGTGCCAGCTCACTTTCGACAGCTCTGAACACTGAAGCTTTCTTT.

This clonotype has a count of ten or more. This chain links TRBV21-1 with TRBJ1-5; TRBD1, the table's D call, was not compared with the DNA. TRBV21-1 is termed a pseudogene. The length of the CDR3 is 18 residues. The CDR3 coding sequence is TGTGCCAGCAGCAAAGAAGAGGGTCCCCAGGGGGTAGGTCAGCCCCAGCATTTT. As protein: CASSKEEGPQGVGQPQHF.

The chain carries TRBV18 and TRBJ1-1; perhaps TRBD1 as D (6 bases). The CDR3 sequence is 14 residues long. Trimming pared 1 base from V and 0 bases from J, leaving 6 bases between. The germline gives CDR1 KGHSH, CDR2 LQKENI. CDR3 sequence (DNA): TGTGCCAGCTCACCACGGGGGCTGAACACTGAAGCTTTCTTT. Amino acid sequence: CASSPRGLNTEAFF.